This T cell receptor (beta chain) was sequenced for a study of T-cell reconstitution after alpha-beta-depleted transplantation in children. V lost 3 bases to trimming and J lost 8 bases; unmatched junction nucleotides: 6. The V gene's germline CDR1 is DFQATT and CDR2 SNEGSKA (reference sequence). The CDR3 contains 13 residues. Study results and caveats: Reportedly, only several hundred clones from non-depleted graft cells drove alpha-beta T-cell counts at about two months. The study traced high day-60 TCRbeta diversity in some patients to surviving recipient T cells and thymic progenitors. One year post-transplant, T-cell counts and diversity were largely derived from T cells produced anew.

As it was prepared, the TCRbeta library received unique molecular identifiers. TCRdb independently ran MiXCR on the PCR reads; one entry per CDR3 protein. The sample lists around 580,000 distinct CDR3 sequences, more than 20% seen once, with roughly 15% in the top ten. To note about this clonotype: Its specificity is unknown. In this CDR3 the conserved last residue, phenylalanine or tryptophan, is missing, so a read error is likely.

The sample consisted of PBMCs, mostly from graft donor cells, taken 360 days after TCRalphabeta/CD19-depleted stem cell transplant. This chain connects TRBV20-1 to TRBJ1-4, with TRBD1 matching 7 bases. The receptor comes from a boy less than two years old who had a stem cell transplant for acute myeloid leukemia, so the T cells may come from the graft donor. CDR3 DNA sequence: TGCAGTGCTAGTGACAGGGTGCACGAAAAACTGTTTTCT. Translation: CSASDRVHEKLFS.